This TCR beta chain was sequenced during a study of T cell responses to AZD1222 COVID-19 vaccine (dated by TCRdb to the early 2020s). In terms of the full investigation: AZD1222 recipients with second doses at about 4 weeks or about 12 weeks were pooled, because spike-specific TCR depth and breadth did not differ between schedules. A total of 230 to 250 trial participants underwent TCR sequencing, of whom 200 to 220 had received two doses of AZD1222 and about 25 had received two doses of the MenACWY control vaccine. Enrollment into the trials was organized by age into subgroups of 18-55, 56-69 and 70-plus years, and those subgroups contained approximately 160, 26 and 62 TCR-sequenced participants, respectively. The paper as a whole reports these results and caveats: Because no day 14 peak-response samples were available, repertoires were characterized only after the peak T cell response. Most participants were white British and females outnumbered males, and the authors suggested that clonal diversity may have been underestimated. Spike-specific TCR breadth and depth rose significantly after two AZD1222 doses compared with day 0 and with MenACWY recipients. In the small 56-69-year group, the increase in depth fell short of significance, most likely because of low power. CD4 TCRs associated with the vaccine covered the entire spike protein, and the dominant responses were in regions 160-218 and 743-854. Conclusions about previously exposed vaccinees are limited, since just six or seven AZD1222 recipients were seropositive for SARS-CoV-2 at baseline. Epitopes outside the regions mutated in the B.1.351 and B.1.1.7 variants were reportedly recognized by nearly half of the unique spike-specific TCRs.

As concerns this clone: Its antigen has not been determined. No much larger clone is present one base from it, and per-base qualities are unavailable.

The germline V gene encodes CDR1 SQVTM and CDR2 ANQGSEA. From V the trimming removes 3 bases and from J it removes 5 bases, while the gene matches leave 5 bases of the junction unaccounted for. The CDR3, from cysteine to phenylalanine, totals 14 residues. CDR3 DNA only is kept here, 42 bases in frame from base 1. The meaning of the sample's time point label: baseline before first vaccination. Vaccinee samples were obtained from the UK trials COV001 and COV002, which included a single-blind randomized controlled phase 2/3 trial of AZD1222 (ChAdOx1 nCoV-19) in healthy adults. For TCRbeta chain sequencing, PBMC samples from trial participants were taken at day 0 and at day 28 after the second dose. The CDR3 regions of human TCRbeta chains were analyzed by immunosequencing. On the study's bioinformatics: Repertoire TCRs were checked for matches against a reference library of SARS-CoV-2-specific TCRs that had been generated using the MIRA antigen-specificity platform. Breadth was defined as the fraction of unique TCRs that were SARS-CoV-2-associated, and depth was defined as the fraction of total T cells that were SARS-CoV-2-associated. Using the MIRA data, each spike-specific TCR was mapped to the spike region that the TCR reacts to and placed in a CD4 or CD8 class. Log10-transformed breadth and depth values were compared by one-way ANOVA with Sidak's multiple comparisons tests. TCRdb took this table from immuneACCESS and kept in-frame rearrangements with V and J called. Such tables lack part of the clones; where checked against another copy, unresolved V genes explain under half of the gap, and the rest is unexplained. V, J and clone size are taken as reported in that table, and D and trimming were inferred from the DNA itself. The sample contains roughly 120,000 clones, about 90% of them found a single time. The ten most abundant clones make up approximately 9.6% of the sample.

Sample: peripheral blood, taken on day 0 of AZD1222 vaccination. The chain is encoded by TRBV29-1 joined to TRBJ1-5; 9 of the junction bases match TRBD1. The origin of this receptor is an adult in good health. The encoded CDR3 is CSVDGTGGDQPQHF. The nucleotide sequence reads TGCAGCGTTGACGGTACAGGGGGCGATCAGCCCCAGCATTTT.